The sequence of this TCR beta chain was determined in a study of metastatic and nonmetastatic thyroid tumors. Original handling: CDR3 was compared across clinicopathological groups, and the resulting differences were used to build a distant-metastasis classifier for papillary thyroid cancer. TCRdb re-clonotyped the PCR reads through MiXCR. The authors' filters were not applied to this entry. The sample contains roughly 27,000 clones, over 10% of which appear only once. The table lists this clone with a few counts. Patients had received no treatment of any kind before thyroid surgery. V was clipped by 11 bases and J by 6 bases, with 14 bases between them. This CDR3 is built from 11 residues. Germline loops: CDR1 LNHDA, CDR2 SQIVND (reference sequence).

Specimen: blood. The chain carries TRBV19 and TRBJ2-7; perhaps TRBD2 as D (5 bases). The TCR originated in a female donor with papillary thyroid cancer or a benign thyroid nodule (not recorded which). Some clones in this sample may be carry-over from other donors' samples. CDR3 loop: CASWAGGEQYF. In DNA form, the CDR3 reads TGTGCCTCGTGGGCCGGAGGCGAGCAGTACTTC.